This T cell receptor beta chain was sequenced for a study of CD8 T cells in Susac syndrome. Random hexamers were used to reverse transcribe the RNA input (roughly 0.5 to 1 ug). TCRdb redid the calling of the immunoSEQ multiplex PCR reads with MiXCR, one entry per CDR3 protein. The sample has roughly 67,000 distinct CDR3 sequences; over 85% are singletons. CDR1 LGHNA and CDR2 YSLEER come from the germline V gene. There are 18 residues in the CDR3. The V segment lost 0 bases and the J segment 7 bases; nucleotides outside the gene matches: 10. Sequenced input: CD8+ T cells from PBMCs. The origin of this receptor is a human donor with multiple sclerosis. The chain couples TRBV4-3 to TRBJ2-4; 12 positions agree with TRBD2. The CDR3 nucleotides read TGCGCCAGCAGCCAAGATTGGGCTAGCGGGGGGGCGTGGAACATTCAGTACTTC. This sequence encodes CASSQDWASGGAWNIQYF.